This TCR beta chain was recorded in a study of CD8 T cells in ankylosing spondylitis. Study-level results: Apparently characteristic of ankylosing spondylitis blood was a TCR beta motif (about 8 highly homologous variants).

This clonotype was picked up a small number of times. Its antigen is still unknown. Libraries of TCR beta came from quantitative 5'-RACE with molecular barcodes. TCRdb recomputed calls from the 5' RACE reads with MiXCR, one row per CDR3 protein. The sample lists 220,000 or so distinct CDR3 sequences, approximately 20% occurring once. The clonotype originates from a male donor with ankylosing spondylitis. What was sequenced was blood, either unsorted or a sorted T cell fraction (not recorded which).

CDR3 residues: CASSPRHGTGNSPLHF. The CDR3 nucleotides read TGTGCCAGCAGCCCAAGGCATGGGACTGGTAATTCACCCCTCCACTTT. The chain uses TRBV9 and TRBJ1-6; TRBD1 might be the D (5 bases). Germline CDR1 and CDR2: SGDLS and YYNGEE. This CDR3 region has 16 residues. Trimming stripped 4 bases from V and 6 bases from J, with 17 bases between.